Listed below are T cell receptor beta chains from one sample, sequenced in a study of Ad26.COV2.S vaccination and SARS-CoV-2 variants. TCRdb keeps only in-frame clones here, not all; method: immunoSEQ multiplex PCR. The table shows more than 300,000 clones, with around 81% occurring only once. Here the sequenced sample was peripheral blood, taken in a trial of Ad26.COV2.S vaccine versus placebo. All receptors derive from a person aged 18 to 59 who received the Ad26.COV2.S COVID-19 vaccine or a placebo. Both conserved end residues are part of each CDR3. The order of the fields is CDR3 protein, CDR3 DNA, D gene, V gene, J gene, clone size. The D gene is left open where the match is weak. Some rows mark clone size as missing; the rest say once, few, many or name a class of expanded clone.

CASSLGQGAGHTEAFF,TGTGCCAGCAGCTTGGGACAGGGGGCAGGGCACACTGAAGCTTTCTTT,TRBD1,TRBV11-2,TRBJ1-1,.
CSAGGQGDEAFF,TGCAGTGCTGGTGGACAGGGCGATGAAGCTTTCTTT,TRBD1,TRBV20-1,TRBJ1-1,.
CASSSRTGPSSYNSPLHF,TGCGCCAGCAGCTCCCGGACAGGCCCGAGCTCCTATAATTCACCCCTCCACTTT,TRBD1,TRBV5-1,TRBJ1-6,.
CAISESTGAWGTEAFF,TGTGCCATCAGTGAGTCCACAGGGGCCTGGGGCACTGAAGCTTTCTTT,TRBD1,TRBV10-3,TRBJ1-1,.
CASSEAGTGDYGYTF,TGTGCCAGCAGTGAAGCCGGGACAGGGGACTATGGCTACACCTTC,TRBD1,TRBV6-1,TRBJ1-2,.
CAIRDGVSYEQYF,TGTGCCATCAGAGACGGTGTCTCCTACGAGCAGTACTTC,.,TRBV10-3,TRBJ2-7,few
CASSGGLYGYTF,TGTGCCTCCTCAGGGGGGCTCTATGGCTACACCTTC,TRBD1,TRBV30,TRBJ1-2,.
CASSPPSTDTQYF,TGTGCCAGCAGTCCCCCGAGCACAGATACGCAGTATTTT,.,TRBV28,TRBJ2-3,.
CSAHRTDTQYF,TGCAGTGCCCACCGGACAGATACGCAGTATTTT,.,TRBV20-1,TRBJ2-3,.
CASSSTRGPPYNEQFF,TGTGCCAGCAGTTCTACTCGGGGGCCGCCCTACAATGAGCAGTTCTTC,.,TRBV9,TRBJ2-1,once
CASSSPEVAKNIQYF,TGTGCCAGCAGCTCGCCAGAAGTAGCCAAAAACATTCAGTACTTC,.,TRBV7-8,TRBJ2-4,.
CASSHKAYSTDTQYF,TGTGCCAGCAGCCATAAGGCGTATTCGACAGATACGCAGTATTTT,.,TRBV7-3,TRBJ2-3,.
CASSLAGAYNEQFF,TGTGCCAGCAGTTTAGCGGGGGCCTACAATGAGCAGTTCTTC,TRBD2,TRBV28,TRBJ2-1,once
CAISESGTKSAGNTIYF,TGTGCCATCAGTGAGTCGGGAACGAAGAGTGCTGGAAACACCATATATTTT,.,TRBV10-3,TRBJ1-3,.
CSSLTMGDYGYTF,TGCAGCTCCCTAACGATGGGGGACTATGGCTACACCTTC,.,TRBV29-1,TRBJ1-2,.
CASSPPDGLKQYF,TGTGCCAGCAGTCCCCCGGACGGCTTAAAGCAGTACTTC,.,TRBV12-3/TRBV12-4,TRBJ2-7,.
CASSLLKRTVSYEQYF,TGTGCCAGCAGCCTCCTAAAGAGGACAGTCTCCTACGAGCAGTACTTC,.,TRBV11-1,TRBJ2-7,.
CASSSTGQPTDTQYF,TGTGCCAGCAGCTCCACGGGACAACCCACAGATACGCAGTATTTT,.,TRBV6-2/TRBV6-3,TRBJ2-3,.
CASSLSVNTEAFF,TGTGCCAGCAGCCTATCTGTGAACACTGAAGCTTTCTTT,.,TRBV27,TRBJ1-1,.
CASSVVPDNEQYF,TGTGCCAGCAGCGTAGTTCCCGATAACGAGCAGTACTTC,.,TRBV9,TRBJ2-7,.
CASSVNPETGSEKLFF,TGTGCCAGCAGCGTAAATCCCGAGACAGGTAGTGAAAAACTGTTTTTT,.,TRBV9,TRBJ1-4,.
CASSLVTTYEQYF,TGTGCCAGCAGCTTAGTCACTACCTACGAGCAGTACTTC,.,TRBV7-2,TRBJ2-7,.
CASSLASASGNTIYF,TGCGCCAGCAGCTTGGCTTCCGCTTCTGGAAACACCATATATTTT,.,TRBV5-1,TRBJ1-3,.